Presented here are 8 T cell receptor beta chains from one specimen sequenced in a study of blood T cell dynamics during melanoma immunotherapy. Stated time point: pre-treatment baseline. The data were produced by immunoSEQ multiplex PCR, yet TCRdb's version contains in-frame clones alone and is incomplete. The repertoire holds about 16,000 clones, roughly 90% seen once, with about 2% in the top ten. The material was blood, obtained from a patient treated with checkpoint blockade. The source of these receptors is a human donor with melanoma.

The chain is built from TRBV12-5 and TRBJ2-7; D unclear. In germline, CDR1 is LGHNT, CDR2 FRNRAP. The V end lost 2 bases, the J end lost 3 bases, and 5 bases lay between the germline ends. The CDR3 length is 12 residues. The CDR3 is CASGLYGYEQYF. DNA of the CDR3: TGTGCTAGTGGTTTGTATGGCTACGAGCAGTACTTC.

The chain carries TRBV27 and TRBJ1-1, with D possibly matching TRBD1 (5 bases). Trimming cost V 6 bases and J 1 base, with 18 bases left between them. This CDR3 has 16 residues. Germline loops: CDR1 MNHEY, CDR2 SMNVEV (reference sequence). CDR3 DNA: TGTGCCAGCAGCCCTTTGGGGGACCCCCCGAACACTGAAGCTTTCTTT. It is translated as CASSPLGDPPNTEAFF.

This clone was seen only a few times. The V call is TRBV7-9, the J call TRBJ2-7; TRBD2 is a possible D gene (5 bases). Germline CDR1 and CDR2: SEHNR and FQNEAQ (reference sequence). The CDR3 is 16 amino acids. The V gene lost 4 bases and the J gene lost 0 bases, with 16 bases spanning the gap. The CDR3 region is CASSWISGFSSYEQYF. As DNA, the CDR3 is TGTGCCAGCAGCTGGATAAGCGGATTCAGCTCCTACGAGCAGTACTTC.

V gene TRBV5-1 combines with J gene TRBJ1-6; D not resolved. Trimming took 4 bases from V and 8 from J, leaving 13 bases between them. The germline gives CDR1 SGHRS, CDR2 YFSETQ. The CDR3 runs to 14 residues. DNA of the CDR3: TGCGCCAGCAGCCGCGCGGGGAGGGATTCACCCCTCCACTTT. It encodes CASSRAGRDSPLHF.

This chain links TRBV18 with TRBJ1-1, with TRBD1 matching 8 bases. The CDR3 consists of 17 residues. V shed 1 base and J 5 bases; nucleotides not matched to a gene: 12. Germline V gene data show CDR1 as KGHSH and CDR2 as LQKENI. For the CDR3, the DNA is TGTGCCAGCTCACCACTTCGACAGGGGAGGTTGGAGACTGAAGCTTTCTTT. Its translation is CASSPLRQGRLETEAFF.

The V and J genes are TRBV5-1 and TRBJ2-7; a possible D gene is TRBD2 (6 bases). CDR1 and CDR2 (germline): SGHRS, YFSETQ. V was trimmed by 3 bases and J by 7 bases, leaving 8 bases between them. The CDR3 contains 11 residues. The CDR3 reads CASSWAGEQYF. CDR3 nucleotide sequence: TGCGCCAGCAGCTGGGCGGGGGAGCAGTACTTC. Drawing the rest from reference TRBV5-1 and TRBJ2-7, the complete variable domain is KAGVTQTPRYLIKTRGQQVTLSCSPISGHRSVSWYQQTPGQGLQFLFEYFSETQRNKGNFPGRFSGRQFSNSRSEMNVSTLELGDSALYLCASSWAGEQYFGPGTRLTVT.

This clone has only one observation. CDR3 loop: CASRWAGGSGSGANVLTF. DNA of the CDR3: TGTGCCAGCAGATGGGCCGGCGGCTCAGGCTCTGGGGCCAACGTCCTGACTTTC. V is TRBV27 and J is TRBJ2-6; D is unresolved. Germline V CDR1 and CDR2: MNHEY, SMNVEV (reference sequence). The length of the CDR3 is 18 residues. V lost 6 bases and J lost 0, with 18 bases in between.

The chain couples TRBV19 to TRBJ2-1; D is unresolved. The CDR3 has 15 residues. Germline values: CDR1 LNHDA, CDR2 SQIVND (reference sequence). V was clipped by 0 bases and J by 0 bases, with 6 bases between them. The CDR3 nucleotides are TGTGCCAGTAGTATAGACAGGAGCTCCTACAATGAGCAGTTCTTC. Its protein product is CASSIDRSSYNEQFF.